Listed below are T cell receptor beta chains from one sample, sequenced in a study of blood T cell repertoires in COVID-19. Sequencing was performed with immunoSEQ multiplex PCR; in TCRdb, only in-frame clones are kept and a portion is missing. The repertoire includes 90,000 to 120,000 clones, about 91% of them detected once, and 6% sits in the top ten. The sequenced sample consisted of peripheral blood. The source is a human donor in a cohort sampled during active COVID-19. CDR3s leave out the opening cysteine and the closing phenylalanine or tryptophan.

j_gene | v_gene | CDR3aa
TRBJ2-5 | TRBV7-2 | ASSLYLGGETQY
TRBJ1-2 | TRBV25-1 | ASSNAGIYGYT
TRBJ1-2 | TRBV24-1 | ATSGGEGAHGYT
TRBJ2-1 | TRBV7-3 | ASSLGTTSHNEQF
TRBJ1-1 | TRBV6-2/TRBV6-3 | ASSYGAEAF
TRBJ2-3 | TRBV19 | ASRVTDTQY
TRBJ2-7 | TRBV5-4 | ASSLRQGAYEQY
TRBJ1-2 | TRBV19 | ASSNRGKVPYNYGYT
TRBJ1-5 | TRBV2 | ASSLRTGNQPQH
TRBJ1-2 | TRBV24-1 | ATSDWRQGAIDGYT
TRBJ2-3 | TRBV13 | ASSLPGTGTDTQY
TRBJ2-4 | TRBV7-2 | ASSPESPLILAKNIQY
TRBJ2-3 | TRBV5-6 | ASSAWTGSADTQY
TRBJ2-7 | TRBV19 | ASSIGGASYEQY
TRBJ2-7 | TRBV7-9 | ASSLSGDRADSTYEQY
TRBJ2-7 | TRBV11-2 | ASSPSVHEQY
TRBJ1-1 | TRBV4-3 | ASSPTRGMNTEAF
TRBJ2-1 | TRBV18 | ASSPRTSIQRGNEQF
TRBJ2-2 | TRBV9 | ASSDPLATSGTGELF
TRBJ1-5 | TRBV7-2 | ASSLAGITVNQPQH
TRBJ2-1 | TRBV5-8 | ATLQGGDEYNEQF
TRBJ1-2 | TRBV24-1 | ATSDFPGTGGRYGYT
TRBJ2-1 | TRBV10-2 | ASTASGEPFYNEQF
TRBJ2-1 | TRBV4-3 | ASSLSENSYNEQF
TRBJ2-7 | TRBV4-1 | ASSQGPGAFEQY
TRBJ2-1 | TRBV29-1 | SVYNNEQF
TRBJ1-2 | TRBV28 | ASSGTGGRGYT
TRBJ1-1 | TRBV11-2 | ASSLEGAGTEAF
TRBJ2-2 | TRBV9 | ASSGRVLNTGELF
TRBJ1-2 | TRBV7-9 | ASSYGQGGGYT
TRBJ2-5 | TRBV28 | ASSLRPPGLETQY
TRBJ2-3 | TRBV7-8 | ASSAGETTQY